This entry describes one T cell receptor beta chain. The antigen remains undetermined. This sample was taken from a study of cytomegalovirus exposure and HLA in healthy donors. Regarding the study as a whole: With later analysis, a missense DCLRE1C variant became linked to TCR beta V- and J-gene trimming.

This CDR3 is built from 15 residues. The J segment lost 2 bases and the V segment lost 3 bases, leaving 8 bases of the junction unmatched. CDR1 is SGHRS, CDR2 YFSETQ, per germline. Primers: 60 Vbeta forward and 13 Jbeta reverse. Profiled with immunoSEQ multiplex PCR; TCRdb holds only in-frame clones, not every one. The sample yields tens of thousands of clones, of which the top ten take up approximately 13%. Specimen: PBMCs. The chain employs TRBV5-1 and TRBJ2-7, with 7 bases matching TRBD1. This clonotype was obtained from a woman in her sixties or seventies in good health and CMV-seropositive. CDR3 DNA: TGCGCCAGCAGCTGGTCACAGGGGAGCGCCTACGAGCAGTACTTC. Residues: CASSWSQGSAYEQYF.